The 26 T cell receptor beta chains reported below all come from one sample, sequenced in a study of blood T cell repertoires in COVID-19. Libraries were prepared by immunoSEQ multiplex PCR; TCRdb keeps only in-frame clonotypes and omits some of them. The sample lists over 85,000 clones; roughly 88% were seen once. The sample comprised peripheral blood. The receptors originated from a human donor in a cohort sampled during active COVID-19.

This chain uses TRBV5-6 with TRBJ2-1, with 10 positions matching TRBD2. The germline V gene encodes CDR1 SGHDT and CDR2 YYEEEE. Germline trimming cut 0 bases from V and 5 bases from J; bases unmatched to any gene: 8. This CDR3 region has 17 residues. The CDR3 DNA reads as TGTGCCAGCAGCTTGGTATCTAGCGGGGGATTAGACAATGAGCAGTTCTTC. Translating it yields CASSLVSSGGLDNEQFF.

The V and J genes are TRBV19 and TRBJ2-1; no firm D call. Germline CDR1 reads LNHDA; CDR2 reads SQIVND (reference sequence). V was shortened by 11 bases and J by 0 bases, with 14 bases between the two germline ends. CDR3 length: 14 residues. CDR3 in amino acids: CASRDWSSYNEQFF. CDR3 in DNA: TGTGCCTCCCGAGACTGGAGCTCCTACAATGAGCAGTTCTTC.

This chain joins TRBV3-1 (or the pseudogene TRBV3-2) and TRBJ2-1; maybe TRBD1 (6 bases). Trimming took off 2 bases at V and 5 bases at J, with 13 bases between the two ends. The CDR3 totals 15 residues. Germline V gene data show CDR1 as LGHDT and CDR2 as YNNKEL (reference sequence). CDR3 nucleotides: TGTGCCAGCAGCCAAACTCGGACAGTAAACAATGAGCAGTTCTTC. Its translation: CASSQTRTVNNEQFF.

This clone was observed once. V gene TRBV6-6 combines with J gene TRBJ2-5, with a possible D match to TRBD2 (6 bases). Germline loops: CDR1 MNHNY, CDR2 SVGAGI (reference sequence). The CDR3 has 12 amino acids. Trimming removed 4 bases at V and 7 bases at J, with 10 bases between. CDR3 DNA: TGTGCCAGCAGTTCCCCCGGGGGGACCCAGTACTTC. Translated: CASSSPGGTQYF.

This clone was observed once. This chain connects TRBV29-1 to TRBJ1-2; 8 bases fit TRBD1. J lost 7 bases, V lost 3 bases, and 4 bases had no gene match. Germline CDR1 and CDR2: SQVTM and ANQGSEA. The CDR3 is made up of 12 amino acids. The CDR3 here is CSVDQGASGYTF. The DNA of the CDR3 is TGCAGCGTTGATCAGGGGGCGAGTGGCTACACCTTC.

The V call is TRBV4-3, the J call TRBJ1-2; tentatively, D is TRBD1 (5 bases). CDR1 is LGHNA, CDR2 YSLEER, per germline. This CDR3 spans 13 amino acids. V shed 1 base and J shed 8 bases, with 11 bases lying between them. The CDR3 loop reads CASSQGQMLGYTF. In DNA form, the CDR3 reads TGCGCCAGCAGCCAAGGACAGATGCTCGGCTACACCTTC.

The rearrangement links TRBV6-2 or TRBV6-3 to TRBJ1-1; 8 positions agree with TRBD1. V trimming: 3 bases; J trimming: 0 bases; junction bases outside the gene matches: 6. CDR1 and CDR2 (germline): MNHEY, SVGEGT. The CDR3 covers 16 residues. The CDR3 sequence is CASSYLSGGLNTEAFF. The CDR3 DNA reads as TGTGCCAGCAGTTATTTGTCAGGGGGCCTGAACACTGAAGCTTTCTTT.

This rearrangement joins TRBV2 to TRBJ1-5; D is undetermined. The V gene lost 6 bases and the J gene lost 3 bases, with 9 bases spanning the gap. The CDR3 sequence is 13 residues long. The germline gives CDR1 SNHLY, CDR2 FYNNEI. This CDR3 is CASRRDANQPQHF. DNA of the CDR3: TGTGCCAGCAGGAGGGATGCCAATCAGCCCCAGCATTTT.

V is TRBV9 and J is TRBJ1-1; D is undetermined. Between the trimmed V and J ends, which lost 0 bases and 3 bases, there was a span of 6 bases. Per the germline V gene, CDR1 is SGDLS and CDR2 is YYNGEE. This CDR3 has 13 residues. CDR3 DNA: TGTGCCAGCAGCGTAGCTCCCTACACTGAAGCTTTCTTT. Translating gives CASSVAPYTEAFF.

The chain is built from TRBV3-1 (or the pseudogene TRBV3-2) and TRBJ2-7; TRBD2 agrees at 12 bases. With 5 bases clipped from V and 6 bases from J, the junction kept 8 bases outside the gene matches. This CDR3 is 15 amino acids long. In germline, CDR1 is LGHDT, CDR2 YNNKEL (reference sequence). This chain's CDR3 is CASSYSPTSGSEQYF. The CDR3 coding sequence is TGTGCCAGCAGCTACAGTCCGACTAGCGGGAGCGAGCAGTACTTC.

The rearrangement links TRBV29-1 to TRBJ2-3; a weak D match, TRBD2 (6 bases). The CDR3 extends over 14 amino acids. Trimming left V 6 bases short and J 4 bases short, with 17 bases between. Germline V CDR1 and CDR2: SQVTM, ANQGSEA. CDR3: CSVGGPTTSDTQYF. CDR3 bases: TGCAGCGTAGGAGGGCCGACTACGTCAGATACGCAGTATTTT.

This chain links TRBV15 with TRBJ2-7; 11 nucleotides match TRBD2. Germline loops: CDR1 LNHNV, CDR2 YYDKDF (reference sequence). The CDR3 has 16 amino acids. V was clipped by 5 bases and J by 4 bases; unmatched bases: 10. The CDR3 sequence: CATSAASGRIGYEQYF. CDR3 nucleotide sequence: TGTGCCACCAGCGCAGCTAGCGGGAGGATAGGGTACGAGCAGTACTTC.

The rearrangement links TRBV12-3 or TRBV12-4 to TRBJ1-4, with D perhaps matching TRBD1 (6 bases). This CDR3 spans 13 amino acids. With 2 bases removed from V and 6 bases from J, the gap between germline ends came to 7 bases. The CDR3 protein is CASSLSGDEKLFF. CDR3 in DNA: TGTGCCAGCAGTTTATCAGGGGATGAAAAACTGTTTTTT.

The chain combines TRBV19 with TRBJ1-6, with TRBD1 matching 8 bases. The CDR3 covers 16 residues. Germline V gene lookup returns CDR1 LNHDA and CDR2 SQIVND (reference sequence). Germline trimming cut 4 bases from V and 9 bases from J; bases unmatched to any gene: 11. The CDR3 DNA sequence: TGTGCCAGTAGTAGATCAGGACAGGGAGATTCTTCACCCCTCCACTTT. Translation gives CASSRSGQGDSSPLHF.

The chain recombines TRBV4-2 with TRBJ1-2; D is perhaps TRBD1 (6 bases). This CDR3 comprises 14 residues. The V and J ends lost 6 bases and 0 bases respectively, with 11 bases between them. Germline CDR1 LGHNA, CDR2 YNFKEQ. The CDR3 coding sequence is TGTGCCAGCAGAGAACAGGGCTCTAACTATGGCTACACCTTC. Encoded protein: CASREQGSNYGYTF.

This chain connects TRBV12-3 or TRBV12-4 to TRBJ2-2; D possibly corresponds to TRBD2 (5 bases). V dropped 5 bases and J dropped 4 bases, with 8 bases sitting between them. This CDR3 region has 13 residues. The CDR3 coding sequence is TGTGCCAGCAGTGCGGAGGTCACCGGGGAGCTGTTTTTT. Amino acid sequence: CASSAEVTGELFF.

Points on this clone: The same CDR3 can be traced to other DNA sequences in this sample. CDR3 sequence (DNA): TGTGCCAGCAGCTTGGGGAGCGGGGGGTCGGGCTCTCTGTACTTC. Its translation is CASSLGSGGSGSLYF. The gene calls are TRBV5-6 and TRBJ2-7; 9 nucleotides agree with TRBD2. The CDR3 runs to 15 residues. Germline CDR1 and CDR2: SGHDT and YYEEEE. Trimming took 0 bases from V and 12 from J; bases not matched to a gene: 13.

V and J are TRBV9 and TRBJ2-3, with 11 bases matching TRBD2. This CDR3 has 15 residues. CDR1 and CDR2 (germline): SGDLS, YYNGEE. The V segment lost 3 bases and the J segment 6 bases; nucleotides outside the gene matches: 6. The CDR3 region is CASSEGGLAVDTQYF. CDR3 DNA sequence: TGTGCCAGCAGCGAAGGGGGACTAGCGGTGGATACGCAGTATTTT.

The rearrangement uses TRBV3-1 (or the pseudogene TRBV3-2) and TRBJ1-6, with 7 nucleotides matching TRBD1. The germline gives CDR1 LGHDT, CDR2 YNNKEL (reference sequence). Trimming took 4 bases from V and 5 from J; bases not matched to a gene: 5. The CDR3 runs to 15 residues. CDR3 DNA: TGTGCCAGCAGCCCCACGGACAGGAATAATTCACCCCTCCACTTT. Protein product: CASSPTDRNNSPLHF.

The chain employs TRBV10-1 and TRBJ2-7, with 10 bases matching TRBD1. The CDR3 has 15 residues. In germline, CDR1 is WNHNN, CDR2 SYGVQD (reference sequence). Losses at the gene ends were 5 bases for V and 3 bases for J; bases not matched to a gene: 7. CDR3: CASSPAGQGYYEQYF. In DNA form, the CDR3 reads TGCGCCAGCAGTCCGGCGGGACAGGGGTACTACGAGCAGTACTTC.

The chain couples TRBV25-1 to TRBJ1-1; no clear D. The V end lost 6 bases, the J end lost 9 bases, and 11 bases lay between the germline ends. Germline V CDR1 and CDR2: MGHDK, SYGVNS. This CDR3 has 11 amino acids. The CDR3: CASSRERKAFF. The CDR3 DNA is TGTGCCAGCAGCCGGGAGAGAAAAGCTTTCTTT. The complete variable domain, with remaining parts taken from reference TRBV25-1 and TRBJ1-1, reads EADIYQTPRYLVIGTGKKITLECSQTMGHDKMYWYQQDPGMELHLIHYSYGVNSTEKGDLSSESTVSRIRTEHFPLTLESARPSHTSQYLCASSRERKAFFGQGTRLTVV.

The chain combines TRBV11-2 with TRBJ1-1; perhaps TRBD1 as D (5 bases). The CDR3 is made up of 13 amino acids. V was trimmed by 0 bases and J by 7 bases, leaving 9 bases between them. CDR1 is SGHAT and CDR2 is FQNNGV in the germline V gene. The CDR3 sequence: CASSLDFQGEAFF. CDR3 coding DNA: TGTGCCAGCAGCTTAGATTTCCAGGGTGAAGCTTTCTTT.

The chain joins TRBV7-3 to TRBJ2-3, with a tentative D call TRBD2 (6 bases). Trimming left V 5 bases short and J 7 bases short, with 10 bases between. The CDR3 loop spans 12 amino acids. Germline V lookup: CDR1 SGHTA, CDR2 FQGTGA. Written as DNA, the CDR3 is TGTGCCAGCAGCCCAGCGGGCAATACGCAGTATTTT. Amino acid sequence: CASSPAGNTQYF.

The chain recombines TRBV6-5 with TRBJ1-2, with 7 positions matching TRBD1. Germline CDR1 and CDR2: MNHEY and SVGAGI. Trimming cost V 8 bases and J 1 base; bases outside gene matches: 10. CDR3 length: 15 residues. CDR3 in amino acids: CASLSGDSYNYGYTF. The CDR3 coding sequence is TGTGCCAGCCTCAGTGGGGACAGCTATAACTATGGCTACACCTTC.

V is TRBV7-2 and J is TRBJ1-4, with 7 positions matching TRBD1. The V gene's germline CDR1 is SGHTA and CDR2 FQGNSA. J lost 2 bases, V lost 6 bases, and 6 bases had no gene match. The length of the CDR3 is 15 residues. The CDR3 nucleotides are TGTGCCAGCAGGCGACAGGGTGGTACTAATGAAAAACTGTTTTTT. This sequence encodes CASRRQGGTNEKLFF.

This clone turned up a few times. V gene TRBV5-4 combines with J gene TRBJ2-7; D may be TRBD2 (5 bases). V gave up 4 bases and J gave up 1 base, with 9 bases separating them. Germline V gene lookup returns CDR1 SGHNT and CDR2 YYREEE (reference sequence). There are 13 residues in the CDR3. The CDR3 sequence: CASSGGLSYEQYF. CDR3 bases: TGTGCCAGCAGCGGAGGACTGTCCTACGAGCAGTACTTC.